Sequencing of this TCR beta chain was carried out in a study of cytomegalovirus exposure and HLA in healthy donors. Per germline, CDR1 MGHRA and CDR2 YSYEKL. The CDR3 runs to 15 residues. V was cut by 2 bases and J by 10 bases, with 18 bases left in between. 13 Jbeta primers and 60 Vbeta primers were used for the PCR. Profiling relied on immunoSEQ multiplex PCR, and the TCRdb table lists in-frame clones only, not all of them. Recorded for this sample: roughly 77,000 clones. The source is a female donor in good health and CMV-seropositive. The rearrangement joins TRBV4-1 to TRBJ2-1; D is uncertain. What was sequenced was PBMCs. The CDR3 nucleotides read TGCGCCAGCAGCCAAAGCCTAGGTCAATGGGTCGAGCAGTTCTTC. Its protein is CASSQSLGQWVEQFF.